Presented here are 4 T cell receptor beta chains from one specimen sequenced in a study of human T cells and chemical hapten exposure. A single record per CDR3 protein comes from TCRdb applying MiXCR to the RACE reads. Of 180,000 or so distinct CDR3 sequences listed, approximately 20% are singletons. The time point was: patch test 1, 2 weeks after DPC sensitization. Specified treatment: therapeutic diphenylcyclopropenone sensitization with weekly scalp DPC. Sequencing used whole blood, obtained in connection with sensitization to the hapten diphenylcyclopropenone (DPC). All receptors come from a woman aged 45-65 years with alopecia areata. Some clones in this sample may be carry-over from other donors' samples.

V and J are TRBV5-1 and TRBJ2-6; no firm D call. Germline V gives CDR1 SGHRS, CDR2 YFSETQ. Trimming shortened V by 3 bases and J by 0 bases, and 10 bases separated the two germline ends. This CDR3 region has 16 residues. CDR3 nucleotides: TGCGCCAGCAGCTCCGGGCAAAACTCTGGGGCCAACGTCCTGACTTTC. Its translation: CASSSGQNSGANVLTF.

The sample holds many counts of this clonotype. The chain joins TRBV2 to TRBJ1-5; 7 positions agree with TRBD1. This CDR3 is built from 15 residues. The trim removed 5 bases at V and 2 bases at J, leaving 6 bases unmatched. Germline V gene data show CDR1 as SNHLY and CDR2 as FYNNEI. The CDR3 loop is CASSTGARGNQPQHF. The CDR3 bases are TGTGCCAGCAGTACAGGGGCCCGTGGCAATCAGCCCCAGCATTTT.

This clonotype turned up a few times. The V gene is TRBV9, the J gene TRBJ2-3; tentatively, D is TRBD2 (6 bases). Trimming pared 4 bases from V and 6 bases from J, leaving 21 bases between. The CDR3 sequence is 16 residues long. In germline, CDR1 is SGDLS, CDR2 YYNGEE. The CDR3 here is CASSSYRDFGADTQYF. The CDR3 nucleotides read TGTGCCAGCAGCTCCTACCGGGACTTCGGAGCCGATACGCAGTATTTT. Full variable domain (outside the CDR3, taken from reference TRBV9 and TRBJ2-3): DSGVTQTPKHLITATGQRVTLRCSPRSGDLSVYWYQQSLDQGLQFLIQYYNGEERAKGNILERFSAQQFPDLHSELNLSSLELGDSALYFCASSSYRDFGADTQYFGPGTRLTVL.

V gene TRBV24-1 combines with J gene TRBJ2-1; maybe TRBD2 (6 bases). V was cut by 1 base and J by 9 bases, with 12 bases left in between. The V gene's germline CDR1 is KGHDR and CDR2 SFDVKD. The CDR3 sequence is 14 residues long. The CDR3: CATSDFGGNGEQFF. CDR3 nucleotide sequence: TGTGCCACCAGTGATTTCGGGGGAAACGGTGAGCAGTTCTTC.